The T cell receptor beta chain described here comes from a study of a mutant IDH1 vaccine in newly diagnosed glioma (TCRdb year 2021). Study-level background: The 32 treated patients were approximately 60% male and around 40% female, with a mean age of roughly 40 years. For exploratory analyses, under 30 treated patients had longitudinal TCRB deep sequencing done wherever samples were available. Peripheral blood was drawn at six visits: V03 (baseline), V05, V07, V10, V12 and V13. Prior to enrollment, patients had been given standard therapy consisting of radiotherapy alone, temozolomide alone, or radiochemotherapy with temozolomide, with the combination given to most patients. Overall results and qualifications from the work: Selection of PBMC samples for TCRB deep sequencing was based on availability. The authors stated that sample limitations prevented analyses of patient blood samples from being reproduced. Immune responses induced by the vaccine were seen in 90% to 95% of patients across multiple MHC alleles. Changes in the top peripheral T cell clonotypes picked up by TCRB sequencing did not appear to be linked to pseudoprogression.

Per the germline V gene, MNHNS is the CDR1 and SASEGT is the CDR2. Cut back by 10 bases and 0 bases, the V and J ends lie 16 bases apart. The CDR3 goes from the cysteine to the phenylalanine over 15 residues. Of all the DNA, just the CDR3 is kept, 45 bases in frame from base 1. The library came from the immunoSEQ multiplex PCR assay. The hsTCRB Kit was used according to the manufacturer's protocol to amplify rearranged TCR beta chain sequences. TCRB libraries were sequenced on an Illumina MiSeq. Per the authors' processing: The proprietary platform of the kit vendor was used for demultiplexing, trimming and gene mapping. TCRdb provides this immuneACCESS table in a form limited to in-frame rearrangements. Some clones are lacking; in checked studies, under half of them reflect an unresolved V gene, and why the rest are absent is not known. V, J and clone size are those of that table, while D and trimming were read from the DNA. This sample holds approximately 19,000 clones; around 85% were observed only once. Around 5.8% of the sample comes from the top ten.

Per the publication, the time point label means: baseline, week 1 (first vaccination visit). The treatment or condition label, read with the paper, signifies: pre-vaccination baseline after standard-of-care therapy. Donors had newly diagnosed WHO grade 3 or 4 IDH1-mutant astrocytomas with loss of nuclear ATRX. The samples were drawn from NOA16, a multicentre, single-arm, open-label phase I trial in Germany that tested a mutant IDH1 peptide vaccine in humans for the first time. Visit V03 blood draws served as the baseline sample for immunogenicity testing. Genomic DNA for TCRB sequencing was extracted from EDTA blood using the DNeasy Blood and Tissue Kit. This clone appeared a single time. What antigen it recognizes has not been identified. Base qualities are not provided; no much larger clone lies one nucleotide away.

The TCR originated in a man in his forties with glioma. Material: PBMCs, obtained from a glioma patient treated with radiotherapy, temozolomide or both. The chain employs TRBV6-1 and TRBJ1-3; the D gene is not confidently resolved. The CDR3 corresponds to CATLRIRDSGNTIYF. The nucleotide sequence reads as follows: TGTGCCACTCTGAGGATACGGGACTCTGGAAACACCATATATTTT.